What follows describes a single TCR beta chain. Its cognate antigen is unknown. This record belongs to a study of T cells expressing NK-cell markers. Study as a whole: Sorted CD3+CD56-NKG2C+, CD3+CD56+NKG2C+ and CD3+CD56+NKG2C- T cells supplied the TCR beta repertoires. Findings of the study overall: The dominant NKG2C+ clonotypes represented about 1.0-7.0% of CD8+ T cells in over 5 donors. The leading position in the CD3+CD56-NKG2C+ fraction of several donors also went to these clonotypes.

CDR3 length: 13 residues. In germline, CDR1 is SQVTM, CDR2 ANQGSEA. UMIs were included in TCR beta cDNA generated by 5'RACE template switching. TCRdb re-called the 5' RACE reads; one entry per CDR3 protein, DNA not given. In total, the table holds about 460,000 distinct CDR3 sequences. The sequencing sample was made of blood T cells: a sorted CD56 or NKG2C T cell subset, CD4+ or CD8+ T cells, or bulk PBMC T cells (not recorded which). The chain employs TRBV29-1 and TRBJ2-1; the D call of TRBD2 rests on TCRdb alone, since no DNA is present to check it. The origin of this receptor is a woman between 50 and 59 years old in good health. The CDR3 loop reads CSVAQREKSEQFF.